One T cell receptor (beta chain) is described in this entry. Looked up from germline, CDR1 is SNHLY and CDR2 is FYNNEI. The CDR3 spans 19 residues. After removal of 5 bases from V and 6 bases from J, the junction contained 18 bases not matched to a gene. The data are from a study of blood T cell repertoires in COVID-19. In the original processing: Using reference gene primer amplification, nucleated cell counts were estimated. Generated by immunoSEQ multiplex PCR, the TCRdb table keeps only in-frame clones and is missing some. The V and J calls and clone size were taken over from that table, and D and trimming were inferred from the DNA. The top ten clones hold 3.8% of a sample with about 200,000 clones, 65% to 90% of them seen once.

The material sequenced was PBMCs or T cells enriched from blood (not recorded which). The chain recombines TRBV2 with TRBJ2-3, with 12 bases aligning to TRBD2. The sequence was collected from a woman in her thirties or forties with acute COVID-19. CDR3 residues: CASSRRDTSGRTLGDTQYF. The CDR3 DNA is TGTGCCAGCAGTCGTCGGGACACTAGCGGGAGGACCTTGGGGGATACGCAGTATTTT.